This T cell receptor (beta chain) emerged from a study of graft-versus-host responses after intestinal transplantation. About the study: Grafts that recipients had were multivisceral, liver-intestinal, or isolated intestinal transplants.

Data came from immunoSEQ multiplex PCR; TCRdb stores just in-frame clones and leaves some out. The sample contains 35,000 to 45,000 clones, under 90% of which appear only once. Concerning this clone itself: What it binds is unknown.

This CDR3 comprises 11 residues. CDR1 and CDR2 (germline): ENHRY, SYGVKD. V lost 8 bases, J lost 5 bases, and 9 bases lay in between. Notes on the study in general: Subjects displaying graft-donor T cell macrochimerism possessed elevated graft-versus-host to host-versus-graft clonal ratios inside allografts. GvH clones detected in recipient marrow included some appearing first in ileum or blood.

The sample consisted of PBMCs, taken about 270 days after transplant. The chain recombines TRBV10-3 with TRBJ1-2; the D gene is possibly TRBD1 (5 bases). This clonotype was sampled from a human patient who received an intestinal transplant, so some T cells may come from the graft donor. CDR3 residues: CAIDSGYGYTF. The CDR3 DNA follows: TGTGCCATCGACAGCGGGTATGGCTACACCTTC.